The rows below give T cell receptor beta chains drawn from one sample of a study of T-cell memory formation after mild COVID-19. MiXCR was run by TCRdb on the 5' RACE reads, yielding one entry per CDR3 protein. Among around 300,000 distinct CDR3 sequences listed, roughly 15% were seen once. Sequencing was carried out using PBMCs or a T cell subset sorted from them (not recorded which). Source of these receptors: a man between 18 and 29 years old who had mild COVID-19 (a few samples of this study predate the infection). Cell type and time point are not known. CDR3s include the opening cysteine and the closing phenylalanine or tryptophan. A D gene is named only where the DNA matches it firmly. Size values are once, few and many counts, or a class for expanded clones, and some rows have none.

J	size	V	D	DNA	CDR3
TRBJ1-1	many	TRBV12-3/TRBV12-4	-	TGTGCCAGCAGTCTCCAGGGCTCGAACACTGAAGCTTTCTTT	CASSLQGSNTEAFF
TRBJ2-3	-	TRBV7-6	-	TGTGCCAGCAGCCTTTTCCCGTCCAGCACAGATACGCAGTATTTT	CASSLFPSSTDTQYF
TRBJ2-1	few	TRBV25-1	TRBD2	TGTGCCAGCAGCGATCCTAGCGGGGGGGACTATGAGCAGTTCTTC	CASSDPSGGDYEQFF
TRBJ1-5	-	TRBV4-1	-	TGCGCCAGCAGCCAGTTACCGGGAATTAGCAATCAGCCCCAGCATTTT	CASSQLPGISNQPQHF
TRBJ2-3	-	TRBV10-3	-	TGTGCCATCAGTTACGAAGATACGCAGTATTTT	CAISYEDTQYF
TRBJ2-7	-	TRBV7-6	-	TGTGCCAGCAGCTTGATAGGTAGCGTCCACGAGCAGTACTTC	CASSLIGSVHEQYF
TRBJ1-2	many	TRBV7-9	-	TGTGCCAGCAGCAACGGACAGCCCCGGCTTTATGGCTACACCTTC	CASSNGQPRLYGYTF
TRBJ1-2	-	TRBV20-1	TRBD1	TGCAGTGCTAGAGATACGGACGGGACAGCCTCCTATGGCTACACCTTC	CSARDTDGTASYGYTF
TRBJ2-1	-	TRBV29-1	-	TGCAGCGTTGAGTCGGGGGTGGCTAATGATCAGTTCTTC	CSVESGVANDQFF
TRBJ1-2	few	TRBV24-1	-	TGTGCCACCAGTCCCGGTAACTATGGCTACACCTTC	CATSPGNYGYTF
TRBJ2-7	few	TRBV29-1	-	TGCAGCGCCGAACTCGGCGGGACAGCCGAGCAGTACTTC	CSAELGGTAEQYF
TRBJ2-6	few	TRBV5-1	-	TGCGCCAGCAGCTTGTCAGGTTCCTCTGGGGCCAACGTCCTGACTTTC	CASSLSGSSGANVLTF
TRBJ2-7	once	TRBV29-1	TRBD1	TGCAGCGTTCTGGACAGGGCCCCTCACGAGGAGCAGTACTTC	CSVLDRAPHEEQYF
TRBJ2-1	-	TRBV5-1	-	TGCGCCAGCAGCTTGTGGATCAGACAGGAGCAGTTCTTC	CASSLWIRQEQFF
TRBJ1-1	-	TRBV9	-	TGTGCCAGCAGCGTTTCTGGTGGACCAGGGTACACTGAAGCTTTCTTT	CASSVSGGPGYTEAFF
TRBJ2-1	-	TRBV7-9	-	TGTGCCAGCAGCCTGAGGGCTAGCAGTGAGCAGTTCTTC	CASSLRASSEQFF
TRBJ2-5	-	TRBV20-1	-	TGCAGTGCTGGTCGGGGCACGGGAGAGACCCAGTACTTC	CSAGRGTGETQYF
TRBJ1-1	-	TRBV7-2	TRBD1	TGTGCCAGCAGATTGACAGGGACGGACACTGAAGCTTTCTTT	CASRLTGTDTEAFF
TRBJ2-6	-	TRBV4-2	-	TGTGCCAGCAGCCAAGCCCCCCTCTCTGGGGCCAACGTCATGACTTTC	CASSQAPLSGANVMTF
TRBJ2-1	-	TRBV5-5	-	TGTGCCAGCAGCTTGGCCTCGGGGGAGCAGTTCTTC	CASSLASGEQFF
TRBJ2-5	few	TRBV5-1	TRBD1	TGCGCCAGCAGCTTAATGGGACAGGGGTCGGAGACCCAGTACTTC	CASSLMGQGSETQYF
TRBJ2-1	-	TRBV11-3	TRBD2	TGTGCCAGCAGCTTAGATCCGGGGGGTGAGCAGTTCTTC	CASSLDPGGEQFF
TRBJ2-5	few	TRBV24-1	-	TGTGCCACCAGTGATTTCGAAGAGACCCAGTACTTC	CATSDFEETQYF
TRBJ2-7	many	TRBV12-3/TRBV12-4	-	TGTGCCAGCAGCGCCGGACTGTTCGAGCAGTACTTC	CASSAGLFEQYF
TRBJ1-5	-	TRBV7-2	-	TGTGCCAGCAGCTCACAGATGCAGCCCCAGCATTTT	CASSSQMQPQHF
TRBJ2-7	few	TRBV6-6	-	TGTGCCAGCAGTTACTCGTATGGCCTTAGCTCCTACGAGCAGTACTTC	CASSYSYGLSSYEQYF
TRBJ1-5	-	TRBV10-2	TRBD1	TGCGCCAGCAGTGATTGGACAGGGGGCGGCAATCAGCCCCAGCATTTT	CASSDWTGGGNQPQHF
TRBJ1-6	many	TRBV7-9	TRBD1	TGTGCCAGCAGCCTACAGGGGTATTCCCTCCACTTT	CASSLQGYSLHF
TRBJ1-5	few	TRBV20-1	-	TGCAGTGCTAGATCCCATAGCAGGGCGTATAATCAGCCCCAGCATTTT	CSARSHSRAYNQPQHF
TRBJ1-2	-	TRBV29-1	-	TGCAGCGTTGAGACGGCCGGCTATGGCTACACCTTC	CSVETAGYGYTF
TRBJ2-1	-	TRBV4-1	-	TGCGCCAGCAGCCAACAAGGAAAAGAGCAGTTCTTC	CASSQQGKEQFF